The T cell receptor (beta chain) described here comes from a study of CD8 T cells in ankylosing spondylitis. Findings and caveats of the study: In peripheral blood, disease-linked CD8+ clones occurred at relatively low frequencies. Significantly higher representation of disease-linked clones was reported for matched ankylosing spondylitis synovial fluid.

CDR1 and CDR2 from the germline V gene are SGHRS and YFSETQ. There are 11 residues in the CDR3. As concerns this clonotype: Its antigen is unknown. At one of its ends the junction is not consistent with the germline gene, which may arise from a read error.

Preparation of TCR beta libraries was done by quantitative 5'-RACE with molecular barcodes. TCRdb redid the calling of the 5' RACE reads with MiXCR, one entry per CDR3 protein. The sample records 250,000 to 400,000 distinct CDR3 sequences, roughly 12% being singletons. The specimen was blood, either unsorted or a sorted T cell fraction (not recorded which). V gene TRBV5-1 combines with J gene TRBJ2-2, with a weak D call TRBD2 (5 bases). The sequence derives from a female donor with ankylosing spondylitis or in good health (not recorded which). Here the CDR3 reads CASSRTGELYF. In DNA, the CDR3 is TGCGCCAGCAGCAGGACCGGGGAGCTGTATTTT. Variable domain in full (rest from reference TRBV5-1 and TRBJ2-2): KAGVTQTPRYLIKTRGQQVTLSCSPISGHRSVSWYQQTPGQGLQFLFEYFSETQRNKGNFPGRFSGRQFSNSRSEMNVSTLELGDSALYLCASSRTGELYFGEGSRLTVL.